Given below is one TCR beta chain in context. The assay used was immunoSEQ (version v3.0), run at survey level. The repertoire was sequenced with immunoSEQ multiplex PCR; TCRdb's copy has only in-frame clones and lacks some. The sample has 14,000 or so clones; over 75% are singletons. These data originate in a study of long-term antiretroviral therapy in people with HIV. Trimming pared 5 bases from V and 5 bases from J, leaving 16 bases between. The germline gives CDR1 SGHTA, CDR2 FQGTGA. This CDR3 region has 15 residues. The clonotype originates from a man aged 35 to 55 with HIV. The chain joins TRBV7-3 to TRBJ2-1; D tentatively fits TRBD1 or TRBD2 (6 bases each). The sequencing here drew on unsorted PBMCs, taken 6.2 years after starting antiretroviral therapy. The chain's CDR3 is CASSRGPGVNNEQFF. CDR3 sequence (DNA): TGTGCCAGCAGCCGGGGGCCGGGAGTCAACAATGAGCAGTTCTTC.